This entry lists 20 T cell receptor beta chains sequenced from one sample in a study of cytomegalovirus exposure and HLA in healthy donors. PCR amplification relied on 60 Vbeta primers (plus 13 Jbeta primers). Using immunoSEQ multiplex PCR, the repertoire was profiled, and TCRdb retains in-frame clones only, with some absent. The table has about 170,000 clones, roughly 80% seen once. Sequenced material: PBMCs. Receptors originate from a female donor in good health and CMV-seronegative.

This clone was picked up one time. The chain combines TRBV5-4 with TRBJ2-5; 11 nucleotides line up with TRBD2. Germline CDR1 is SGHNT and CDR2 is YYREEE (reference sequence). The length of the CDR3 is 16 residues. After removal of 2 bases from V and 5 bases from J, the junction contained 8 bases not matched to a gene. CDR3 sequence (DNA): TGTGCCAGCAGCTTCTTAGCGGGAGGGGAACTCGAGACCCAGTACTTC. This sequence encodes CASSFLAGGELETQYF. The full variable domain, in which reference TRBV5-4 and TRBJ2-5 provide the parts outside the CDR3, is ETGVTQSPTHLIKTRGQQVTLRCSSQSGHNTVSWYQQALGQGPQFIFQYYREEENGRGNFPPRFSGLQFPNYSSELNVNALELDDSALYLCASSFLAGGELETQYFGPGTRLLVL.

This sequence joins TRBV6-1 and TRBJ1-5; D might be TRBD1 (5 bases). Germline CDR1 reads MNHNS; CDR2 reads SASEGT. The V end was cut by 7 bases, the J end by 7 bases, with 11 bases between. This CDR3 is 12 amino acids long. The CDR3 DNA reads as TGTGCCAGCAAGCAGGGTGCGCAGCCCCAGCATTTT. Amino acid sequence: CASKQGAQPQHF.

The rearrangement links TRBV30 to TRBJ2-7; weak D call: TRBD2 (5 bases). The CDR3 covers 11 residues. V lost 4 bases and J lost 2, with 6 bases in between. CDR1 and CDR2 (germline): GTSNPN, SVGIG (reference sequence). The CDR3, as DNA: TGTGCCTGGACCGGGGCCTACGAGCAGTACTTC. Its protein is CAWTGAYEQYF.

The rearrangement links TRBV27 to TRBJ1-1, with 7 bases aligning to TRBD1. After removal of 5 bases from V and 1 base from J, the junction contained 7 bases not matched to a gene. CDR3 size: 15 residues. Looked up from germline, CDR1 is MNHEY and CDR2 is SMNVEV (reference sequence). CDR3 sequence (DNA): TGTGCCAGCAGTCCCCGACAGGGTTGGAACACTGAAGCTTTCTTT. Encoded protein: CASSPRQGWNTEAFF.

The CDR3 sequence: CASSERAGMEPQHF. The CDR3 DNA reads as TGTGCCAGCAGTGAGCGGGCTGGGATGGAACCCCAGCATTTT. V gene TRBV2 combines with J gene TRBJ1-5; no clear D gene. V lost 3 bases and J lost 10, with 16 bases in between. Germline V gives CDR1 SNHLY, CDR2 FYNNEI. The CDR3 totals 14 residues.

V gene TRBV30 combines with J gene TRBJ2-3, with D maybe TRBD2 (6 bases). V lost 0 bases, J lost 0 bases, and 7 bases lay in between. The CDR3 length is 14 residues. Per the germline V gene, CDR1 is GTSNPN and CDR2 is SVGIG (reference sequence). CDR3 sequence (DNA): TGTGCCTGGAGTGTAGGGACTAGCACAGATACGCAGTATTTT. Translating it yields CAWSVGTSTDTQYF.

The chain carries TRBV5-1 and TRBJ1-2; the D gene is possibly TRBD1 (5 bases). The length of the CDR3 is 14 residues. The V gene's germline CDR1 is SGHRS and CDR2 YFSETQ. V gave up 4 bases and J gave up 4 bases, with 14 bases separating them. The CDR3 DNA sequence: TGCGCCAGCAGCCTACAGGCTGGCCCCTATGGCTACACCTTC. Translation gives CASSLQAGPYGYTF.

This chain connects TRBV5-8 to TRBJ2-6; no clear D gene. The ends were cut back, 4 bases at V and 4 bases at J, with 15 bases in the middle. Germline loops: CDR1 SGHTS, CDR2 YDEGEE. The CDR3 runs to 16 residues. CDR3 nucleotide sequence: TGTGCCAGCAGCCCGGCGAGCGCCTCGGGGGCCAACGTCCTGACTTTC. It yields the protein CASSPASASGANVLTF.

The chain uses TRBV7-9 and TRBJ1-2, with TRBD1 as a possible D gene (6 bases). Between the trimmed V and J ends, which lost 5 bases and 3 bases, there was a span of 13 bases. Germline lookup yields CDR1 SEHNR and CDR2 FQNEAQ (reference sequence). This CDR3 comprises 14 residues. The CDR3 loop reads CASSAGDTHYGYTF. The DNA for the CDR3 is TGTGCCAGCAGCGCGGGGGACACCCACTATGGCTACACCTTC. The complete variable domain, with remaining parts taken from reference TRBV7-9 and TRBJ1-2, reads DTGVSQNPRHKITKRGQNVTFRCDPISEHNRLYWYRQTLGQGPEFLTYFQNEAQLEKSRLLSDRFSAERPKGSFSTLEIQRTEQGDSAMYLCASSAGDTHYGYTFGSGTRLTVV.

The chain carries TRBV5-4 and TRBJ2-7; D is possibly TRBD2 (6 bases). V lost 3 bases to trimming and J lost 0 bases, with 10 bases between them. This CDR3 is 14 amino acids long. CDR1 and CDR2 from the germline V gene are SGHNT and YYREEE (reference sequence). CDR3 sequence: CASSSGEHSYEQYF. CDR3 coding DNA: TGTGCCAGCAGCTCGGGGGAGCACTCCTACGAGCAGTACTTC.

This rearrangement joins TRBV5-1 to TRBJ1-6; the D gene is possibly TRBD1 (6 bases). V was clipped by 0 bases and J by 9 bases, with 16 bases between them. The germline CDR1 and CDR2 sequences are SGHRS and YFSETQ. The CDR3 runs 16 residues. Here the CDR3 reads CASSLEVRVGASPLHF. The CDR3 DNA sequence: TGCGCCAGCAGCTTGGAGGTTAGGGTGGGGGCTTCACCCCTCCACTTT.

V is TRBV7-9 and J is TRBJ2-6; D is uncertain. The CDR3 length is 16 residues. Germline V gene sequence: CDR1 SEHNR, CDR2 FQNEAQ (reference sequence). Trimming pared 3 bases from V and 2 bases from J, leaving 11 bases between. CDR3 in amino acids: CASSFVALAGANVLTF. The CDR3 coding sequence is TGTGCCAGCAGCTTTGTCGCCTTAGCTGGGGCCAACGTCCTGACTTTC.

V gene TRBV14 combines with J gene TRBJ1-2; D is undetermined. Trimming left V 4 bases short and J 4 bases short, with 13 bases between. The V gene's germline CDR1 is SGHDN and CDR2 FVKESK. The CDR3 extends over 14 amino acids. The CDR3 coding sequence is TGTGCCAGCAGCCCTGGGCCGCTCCTCTATGGCTACACCTTC. Protein sequence: CASSPGPLLYGYTF. Looking up the rest from reference TRBV14 and TRBJ1-2 gives the full variable domain: EAGVTQFPSHSVIEKGQTVTLRCDPISGHDNLYWYRRVMGKEIKFLLHFVKESKQDESGMPNNRFLAERTGGTYSTLKVQPAELEDSGVYFCASSPGPLLYGYTFGSGTRLTVV.

This clone was seen once. This chain links TRBV10-2 with TRBJ2-3, with TRBD2 matching over 8 bases. CDR1 and CDR2 (germline): WSHSY, SAAADI. V lost 6 bases to trimming and J lost 3 bases; unmatched junction nucleotides: 17. The CDR3 covers 18 residues. The CDR3 DNA sequence: TGCGCCAGCAGATCGGGGGTAGCGGGGTCTCATGGGACAGATACGCAGTATTTT. Translating it yields CASRSGVAGSHGTDTQYF.

CDR3 loop: CASSYRDRNNSPLHF. As DNA, the CDR3 is TGTGCCAGCAGTTACCGGGACAGGAACAATTCACCCCTCCACTTT. The genes are TRBV27 and TRBJ1-6; 8 nucleotides match TRBD1. This CDR3 is 15 amino acids long. Germline V gene lookup returns CDR1 MNHEY and CDR2 SMNVEV (reference sequence). The J segment lost 7 bases and the V segment lost 4 bases, leaving 6 bases of the junction unmatched.

The chain recombines TRBV5-1 with TRBJ2-5, with a tentative D call TRBD1 (7 bases). The CDR3 runs to 15 residues. CDR1 SGHRS and CDR2 YFSETQ come from the germline V gene. V lost 4 bases and J lost 1, with 14 bases in between. DNA of the CDR3: TGCGCCAGCAGCCCCCAGGGGGGTTTCCAAGAGACCCAGTACTTC. This gives the protein CASSPQGGFQETQYF.

Comments on this clone: A read error may produce the germline difference seen at one junction end. Other nucleotide sequences in the sample specify the same CDR3. The rearrangement joins TRBV27 to TRBJ1-4, with 9 bases matching TRBD1. Germline lookup yields CDR1 MNHEY and CDR2 SMNVEV (reference sequence). The CDR3 covers 14 residues. The CDR3 reads CASRRQGVNEKLFF. As DNA, the CDR3 is TGTGCTAGCAGGCGACAGGGGGTTAATGAAAAACTGTTTTTT. Variable domain in full (rest from reference TRBV27 and TRBJ1-4): EAQVTQNPRYLITVTGKKLTVTCSQNMNHEYMSWYRQDPGLGLRQIYYSMNVEVTDKGDVPEGYKVSRKEKRNFPLILESPSPNQTSLYFCASRRQGVNEKLFFGSGTQLSVL.

The chain is built from TRBV14 and TRBJ2-3, with 10 bases aligning to TRBD2. CDR1 and CDR2 from the germline V gene are SGHDN and FVKESK. The CDR3 is made up of 17 amino acids. The V segment lost 1 base and the J segment 0 bases; nucleotides outside the gene matches: 4. In DNA, the CDR3 is TGTGCCAGCAGCCAAGGTCAGCGGGGGGGTAGCACAGATACGCAGTATTTT. Translated, it gives CASSQGQRGGSTDTQYF.

J is TRBJ1-5 and V is TRBV7-2; D unresolved. The CDR3 has 16 amino acids. V gave up 3 bases and J gave up 2 bases, with 14 bases separating them. Germline-derived CDR1 and CDR2 are SGHTA and FQGNSA. The CDR3 loop is CASSLGDWGGNQPQHF. DNA for the CDR3: TGTGCCAGCAGCTTGGGAGATTGGGGTGGCAATCAGCCCCAGCATTTT. The full variable domain, rest sourced from reference TRBV7-2 and TRBJ1-5, is GAGVSQSPSNKVTEKGKDVELRCDPISGHTALYWYRQSLGQGLEFLIYFQGNSAPDKSGLPSDRFSAERTGGSVSTLTIQRTQQEDSAVYLCASSLGDWGGNQPQHFGDGTRLSIL.

This clone was detected only once. The chain uses TRBV5-1 and TRBJ1-1; 9 nucleotides line up with TRBD1. Germline V gene lookup returns CDR1 SGHRS and CDR2 YFSETQ. The CDR3 covers 15 residues. The V segment lost 1 base and the J segment 4 bases; nucleotides outside the gene matches: 5. The DNA of the CDR3 is TGCGCCAGCAGCTTGTCACAGGGGGCGCGCACTGAAGCTTTCTTT. Amino acid sequence: CASSLSQGARTEAFF.